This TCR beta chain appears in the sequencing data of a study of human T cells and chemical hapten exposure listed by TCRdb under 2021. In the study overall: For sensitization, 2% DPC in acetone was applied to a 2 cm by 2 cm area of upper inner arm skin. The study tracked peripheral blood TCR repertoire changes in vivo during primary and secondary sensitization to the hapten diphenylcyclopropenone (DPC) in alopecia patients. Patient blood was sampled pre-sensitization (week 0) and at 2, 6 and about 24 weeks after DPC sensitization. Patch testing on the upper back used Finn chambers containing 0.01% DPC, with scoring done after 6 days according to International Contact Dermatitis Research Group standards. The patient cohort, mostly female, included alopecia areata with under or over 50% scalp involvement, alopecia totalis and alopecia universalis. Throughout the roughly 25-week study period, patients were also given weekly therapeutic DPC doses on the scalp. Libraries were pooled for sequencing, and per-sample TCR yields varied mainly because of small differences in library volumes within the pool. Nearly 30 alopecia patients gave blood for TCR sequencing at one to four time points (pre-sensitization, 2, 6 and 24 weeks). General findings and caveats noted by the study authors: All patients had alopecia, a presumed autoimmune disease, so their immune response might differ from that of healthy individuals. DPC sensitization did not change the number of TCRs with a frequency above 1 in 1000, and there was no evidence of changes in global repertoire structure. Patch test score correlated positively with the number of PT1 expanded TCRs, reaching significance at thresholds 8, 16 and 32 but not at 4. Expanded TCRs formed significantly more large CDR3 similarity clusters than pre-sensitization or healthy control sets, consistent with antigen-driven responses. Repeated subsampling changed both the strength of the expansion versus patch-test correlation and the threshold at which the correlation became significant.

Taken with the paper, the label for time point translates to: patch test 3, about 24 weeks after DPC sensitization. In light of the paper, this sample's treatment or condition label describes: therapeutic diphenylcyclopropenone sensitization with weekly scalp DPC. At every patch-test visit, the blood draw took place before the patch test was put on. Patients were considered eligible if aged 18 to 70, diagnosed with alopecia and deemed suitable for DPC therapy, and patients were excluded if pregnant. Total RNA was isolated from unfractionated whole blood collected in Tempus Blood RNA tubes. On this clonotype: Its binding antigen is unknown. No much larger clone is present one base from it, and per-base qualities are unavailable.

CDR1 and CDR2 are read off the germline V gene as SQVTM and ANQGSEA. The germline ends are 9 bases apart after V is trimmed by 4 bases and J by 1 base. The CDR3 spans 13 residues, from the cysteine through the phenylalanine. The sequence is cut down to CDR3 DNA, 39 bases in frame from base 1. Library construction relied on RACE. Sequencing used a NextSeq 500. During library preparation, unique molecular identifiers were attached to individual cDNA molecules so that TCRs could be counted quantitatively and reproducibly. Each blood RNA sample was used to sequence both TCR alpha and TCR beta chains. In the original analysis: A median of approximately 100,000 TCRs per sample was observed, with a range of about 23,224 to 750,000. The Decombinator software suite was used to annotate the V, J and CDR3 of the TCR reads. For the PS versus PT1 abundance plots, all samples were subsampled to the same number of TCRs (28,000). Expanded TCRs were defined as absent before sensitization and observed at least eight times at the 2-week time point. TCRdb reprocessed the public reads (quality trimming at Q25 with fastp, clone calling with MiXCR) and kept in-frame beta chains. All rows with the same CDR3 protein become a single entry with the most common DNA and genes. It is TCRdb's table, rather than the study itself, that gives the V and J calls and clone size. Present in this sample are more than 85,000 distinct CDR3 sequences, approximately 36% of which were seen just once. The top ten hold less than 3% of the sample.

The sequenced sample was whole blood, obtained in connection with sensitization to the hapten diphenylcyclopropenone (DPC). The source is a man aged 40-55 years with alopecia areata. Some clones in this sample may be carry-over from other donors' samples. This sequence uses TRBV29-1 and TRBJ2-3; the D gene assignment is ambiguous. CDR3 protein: CSVGHTGTDTQYF. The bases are TGCAGCGTTGGTCATACAGGCACAGATACGCAGTATTTT.